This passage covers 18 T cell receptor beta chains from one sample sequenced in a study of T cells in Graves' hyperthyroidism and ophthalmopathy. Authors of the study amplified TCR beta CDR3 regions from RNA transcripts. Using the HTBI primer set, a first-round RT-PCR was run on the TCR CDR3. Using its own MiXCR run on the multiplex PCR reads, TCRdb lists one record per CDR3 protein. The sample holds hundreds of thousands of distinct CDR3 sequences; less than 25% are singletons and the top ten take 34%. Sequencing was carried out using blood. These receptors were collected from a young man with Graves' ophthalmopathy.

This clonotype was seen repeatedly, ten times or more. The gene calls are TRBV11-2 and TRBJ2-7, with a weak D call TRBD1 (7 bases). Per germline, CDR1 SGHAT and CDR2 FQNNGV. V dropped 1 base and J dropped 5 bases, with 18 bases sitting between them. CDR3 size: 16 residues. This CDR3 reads CASSLVSGGGFDEQYF. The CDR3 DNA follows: TGTGCCAGCAGCTTAGTCTCAGGGGGAGGTTTCGACGAGCAGTACTTC. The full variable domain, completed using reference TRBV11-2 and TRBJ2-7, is EAGVAQSPRYKIIEKRQSVAFWCNPISGHATLYWYQQILGQGPKLLIQFQNNGVVDDSQLPKDRFSAERLKGVDSTLKIQPAKLEDSAVYLCASSLVSGGGFDEQYFGPGTRLTVT.

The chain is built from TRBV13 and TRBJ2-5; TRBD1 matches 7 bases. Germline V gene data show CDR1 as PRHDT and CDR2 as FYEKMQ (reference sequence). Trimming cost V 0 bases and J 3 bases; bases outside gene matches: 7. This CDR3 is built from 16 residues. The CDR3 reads CASSLGHGTVKETQYF. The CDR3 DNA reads TGTGCCAGCAGCTTAGGCCACGGGACAGTAAAAGAGACCCAGTACTTC.

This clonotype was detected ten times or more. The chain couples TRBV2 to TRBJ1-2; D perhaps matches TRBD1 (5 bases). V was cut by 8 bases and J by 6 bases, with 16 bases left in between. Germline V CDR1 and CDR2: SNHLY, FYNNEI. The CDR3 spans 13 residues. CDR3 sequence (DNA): TGTGCCAGCTCGACGACAGACGCCAATGGCTACACCTTC. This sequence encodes CASSTTDANGYTF.

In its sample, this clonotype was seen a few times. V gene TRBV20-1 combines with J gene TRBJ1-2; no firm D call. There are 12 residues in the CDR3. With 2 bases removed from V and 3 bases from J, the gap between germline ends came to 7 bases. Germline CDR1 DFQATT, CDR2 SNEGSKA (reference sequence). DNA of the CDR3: TGCAGTGCTAGAAGCCAGTACTATGGCTACACCTTC. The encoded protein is CSARSQYYGYTF.

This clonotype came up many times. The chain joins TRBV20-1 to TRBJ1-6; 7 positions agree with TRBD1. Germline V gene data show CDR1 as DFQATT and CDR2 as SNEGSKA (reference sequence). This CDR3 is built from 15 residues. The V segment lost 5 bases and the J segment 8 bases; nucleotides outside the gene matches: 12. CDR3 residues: CSAALGQALDSPLHF. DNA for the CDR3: TGCAGTGCTGCCCTAGGACAGGCACTCGATTCACCCCTCCACTTT.

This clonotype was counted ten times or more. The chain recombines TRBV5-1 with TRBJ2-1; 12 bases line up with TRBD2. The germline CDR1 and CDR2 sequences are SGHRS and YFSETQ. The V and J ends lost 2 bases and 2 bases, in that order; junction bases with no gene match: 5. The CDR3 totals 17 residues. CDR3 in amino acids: CASSFRTSGDPYNEQFF. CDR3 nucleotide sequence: TGCGCCAGCAGCTTCCGGACTAGCGGGGACCCCTACAATGAGCAGTTCTTC.

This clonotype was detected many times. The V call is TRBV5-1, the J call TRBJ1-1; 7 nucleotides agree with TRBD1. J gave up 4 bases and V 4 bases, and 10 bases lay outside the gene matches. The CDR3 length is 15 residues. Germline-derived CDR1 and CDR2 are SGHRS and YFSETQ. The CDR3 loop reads CASSPTPTGSTEAFF. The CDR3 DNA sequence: TGCGCCAGCAGCCCCACCCCGACAGGGAGCACTGAAGCTTTCTTT.

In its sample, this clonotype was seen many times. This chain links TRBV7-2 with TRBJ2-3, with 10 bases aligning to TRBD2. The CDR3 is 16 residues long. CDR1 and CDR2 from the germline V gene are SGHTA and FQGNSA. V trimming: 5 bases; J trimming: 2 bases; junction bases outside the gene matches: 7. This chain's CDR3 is CASSGISGRYTDTQYF. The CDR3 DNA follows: TGTGCCAGCAGCGGCATTAGCGGGAGGTACACAGATACGCAGTATTTT.

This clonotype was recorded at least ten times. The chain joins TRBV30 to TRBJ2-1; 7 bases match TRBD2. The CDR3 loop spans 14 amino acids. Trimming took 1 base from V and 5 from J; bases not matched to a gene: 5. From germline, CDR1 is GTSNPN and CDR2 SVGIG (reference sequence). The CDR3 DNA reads TGTGCCTGGAGTGGAAGGGGACTACACAATGAGCAGTTCTTC. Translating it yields CAWSGRGLHNEQFF.

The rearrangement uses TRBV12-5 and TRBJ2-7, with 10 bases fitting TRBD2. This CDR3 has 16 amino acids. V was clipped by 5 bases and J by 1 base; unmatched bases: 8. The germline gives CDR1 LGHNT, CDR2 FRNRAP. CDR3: CASGLAPTSGSYEQYF. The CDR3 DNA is TGTGCTAGTGGTCTCGCCCCGACTAGCGGGTCCTACGAGCAGTACTTC.

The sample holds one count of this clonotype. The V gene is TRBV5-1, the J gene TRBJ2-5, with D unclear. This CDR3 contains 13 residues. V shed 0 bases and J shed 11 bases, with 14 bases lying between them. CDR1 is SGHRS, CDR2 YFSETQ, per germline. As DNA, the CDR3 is TGCGCCAGCAGCTTGGCCCGCGGTGAAAGACAGTACTTC. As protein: CASSLARGERQYF.

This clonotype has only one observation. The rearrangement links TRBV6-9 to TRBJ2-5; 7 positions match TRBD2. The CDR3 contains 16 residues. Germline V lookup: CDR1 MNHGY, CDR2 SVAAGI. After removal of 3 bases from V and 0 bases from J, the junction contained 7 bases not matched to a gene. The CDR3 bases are TGTGCCAGCAGTTACGGGAGCGGGACGTACCAAGAGACCCAGTACTTC. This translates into CASSYGSGTYQETQYF.

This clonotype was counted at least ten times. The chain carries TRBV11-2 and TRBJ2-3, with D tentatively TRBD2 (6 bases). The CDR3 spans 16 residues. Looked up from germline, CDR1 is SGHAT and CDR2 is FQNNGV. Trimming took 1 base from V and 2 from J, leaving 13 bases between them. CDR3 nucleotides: TGTGCCAGCAGCTTAGTCTTCCTAGCGAACACAGATACGCAGTATTTT. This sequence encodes CASSLVFLANTDTQYF.

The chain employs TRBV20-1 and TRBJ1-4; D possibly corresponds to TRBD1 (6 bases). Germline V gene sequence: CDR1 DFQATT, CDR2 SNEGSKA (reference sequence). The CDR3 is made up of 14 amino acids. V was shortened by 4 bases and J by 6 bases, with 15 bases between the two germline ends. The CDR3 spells CSATRGGSHEKLFF. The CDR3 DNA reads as TGCAGTGCTACACGAGGGGGGTCGCATGAAAAACTGTTTTTT.

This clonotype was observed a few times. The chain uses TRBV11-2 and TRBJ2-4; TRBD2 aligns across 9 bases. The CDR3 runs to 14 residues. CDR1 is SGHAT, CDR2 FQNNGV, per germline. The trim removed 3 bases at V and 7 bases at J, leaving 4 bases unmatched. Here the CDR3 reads CASSFSGSRNIQYF. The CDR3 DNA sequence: TGTGCCAGCAGCTTTAGCGGGAGCCGGAACATTCAGTACTTC.

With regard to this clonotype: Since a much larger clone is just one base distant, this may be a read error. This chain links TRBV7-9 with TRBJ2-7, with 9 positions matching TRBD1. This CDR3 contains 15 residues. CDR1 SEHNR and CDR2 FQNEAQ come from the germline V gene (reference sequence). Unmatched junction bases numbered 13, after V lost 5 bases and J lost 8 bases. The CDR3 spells CASSPPSTGGHKQYF. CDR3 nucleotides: TGTGCCAGCAGCCCACCCTCGACAGGGGGGCACAAGCAGTACTTC.

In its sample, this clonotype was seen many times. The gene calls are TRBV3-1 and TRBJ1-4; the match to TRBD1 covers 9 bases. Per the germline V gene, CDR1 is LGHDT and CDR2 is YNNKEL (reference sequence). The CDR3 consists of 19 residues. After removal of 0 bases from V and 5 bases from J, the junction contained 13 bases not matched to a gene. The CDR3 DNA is TGTGCCAGCAGCCAAGAAAGTGGACGAAACAGGGGGCGGAATGAAAAACTGTTTTTT. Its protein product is CASSQESGRNRGRNEKLFF.

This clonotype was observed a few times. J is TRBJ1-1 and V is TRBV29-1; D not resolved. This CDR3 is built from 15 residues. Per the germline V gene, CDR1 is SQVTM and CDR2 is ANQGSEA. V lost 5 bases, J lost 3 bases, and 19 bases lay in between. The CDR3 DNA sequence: TGCAGCGTTTCCTTCTGGGTGGCAGGTTACACTGAAGCTTTCTTT. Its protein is CSVSFWVAGYTEAFF.